This T cell receptor (beta chain) was captured by sequencing in a study of metastatic and nonmetastatic thyroid tumors (dated by TCRdb to about 2020). About the investigation overall: For patients with malignant and with benign thyroid disease, the researchers compared repertoires between peripheral blood samples and tumor or nodule tissue samples.

No patient had received any treatment before thyroid surgery. Using T-cell receptor beta sequencing, the study looked back at clinical samples from patients collected from the early 2010s to the late 2010s. Including the terminal cysteine and phenylalanine, the CDR3 comprises 13 residues. CDR3 DNA is the only sequence kept; it has 39 bases, read in frame from the first base. CDR1 and CDR2 were assigned from the germline V gene as ENHRY and SYGVKD. Trimming removed 7 bases from V and 7 bases from J; the gene matches leave 3 bases unexplained. The full study reports these points: TCR beta diversity was reported as significantly higher in malignant tumors than in benign nodules, in both blood and tumor samples.

The library came from PCR. Sequencer: Illumina HiSeq 4000. The TCR beta-chain CDR3 region of each patient was profiled by high-throughput sequencing. Concerning the study's data processing: The researchers built a classifier to tell apart papillary thyroid cancer patients with distant metastasis, based on CDR3 differences among clinicopathological groups. The Shannon index was used to measure repertoire diversity, and the Morisita-Horn index was used to measure how similar tumor and blood repertoires were. TCRdb applied fastp at Q25 and MiXCR to the public reads, then kept only in-frame beta chains. The V and J calls follow TCRdb's processing rather than the paper's. The sample contains 35,000 to 45,000 clones, roughly 20% of them found a single time. 15% of the sample goes to the ten largest clones. This clone has ten or more counts. Its antigen specificity is not known. Per-base quality was not reported, and no clone a single base away is much larger than it.

The chain is made from TRBV10-3 and TRBJ2-1; TRBD2 matches 11 bases in the middle. The clonotype originates from a female donor with papillary thyroid cancer or a benign thyroid nodule (not recorded which). Some clones in this sample may be carry-over from other donors' samples. Input material: blood. Here the CDR3 is given as CAINSGRGNEQFF. At the DNA level, the sequence is TGTGCCATCAATAGCGGGAGGGGGAATGAGCAGTTCTTC.